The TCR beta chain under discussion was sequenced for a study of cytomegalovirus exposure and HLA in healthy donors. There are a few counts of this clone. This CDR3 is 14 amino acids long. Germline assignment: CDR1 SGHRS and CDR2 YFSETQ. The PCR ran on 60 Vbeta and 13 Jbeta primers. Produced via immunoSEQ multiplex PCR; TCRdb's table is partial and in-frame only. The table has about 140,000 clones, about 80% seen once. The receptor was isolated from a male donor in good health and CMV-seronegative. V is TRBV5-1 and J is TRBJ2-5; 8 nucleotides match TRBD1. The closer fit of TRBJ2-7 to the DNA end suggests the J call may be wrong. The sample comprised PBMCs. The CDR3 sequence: CASSLGDRTYEQYF. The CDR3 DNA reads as TGCGCCAGCAGCCTTGGGGACAGGACCTACGAGCAGTACTTC.